The rows below give T cell receptor beta chains drawn from one sample of a study of vaccination and CD4 T cells after COVID-19. For these receptors, no antigen is known. TCRdb re-derived calls from the PCR reads in MiXCR, one entry per CDR3 protein. The data show some 9,700 distinct CDR3 sequences, 55% to 75% seen once. The specimen sequenced was CD4+ T cells from blood, cultured in vitro. The receptors were gathered from a human donor in good health. The CDR3 runs from the conserved cysteine through the conserved F or W. Each record gives: CDR3 length, V gene, J gene, clone size, CDR3 protein. For some rows the clone size is stated as once, few or many, or as a class when expanded; others skip it.

16	TRBV7-2	TRBJ2-7	NA	CASSPHSGRAFNEQYF
17	TRBV6-1	TRBJ2-7	NA	CASTGGLAGAGPYEQYF
14	TRBV20-1	TRBJ2-2	NA	CSVLDRSYTGELFF
14	TRBV6-5	TRBJ1-2	NA	CASSYWGPGYGYTF
16	TRBV21-1	TRBJ2-5	NA	CASSKARTGRKETQYF
15	TRBV6-1	TRBJ1-2	NA	CASSEALSGGYGYTF
17	TRBV5-1	TRBJ1-2	NA	CASSSLGQGVSGDGYTF
12	TRBV20-1	TRBJ1-2	NA	CSADPRRGGYTF
13	TRBV6-2/TRBV6-3	TRBJ2-1	few	CASTPLWHNEQFF
15	TRBV28	TRBJ2-2	NA	CASGRTGEYTGELFF
13	TRBV6-1	TRBJ1-5	NA	CASGQTIAQPQHF
12	TRBV6-2/TRBV6-3	TRBJ1-2	NA	CASREGSYGYTF
16	TRBV5-8	TRBJ1-5	NA	CASSPRTGFNNQPQHF
16	TRBV11-2	TRBJ2-7	NA	CASSTGTSGGAYEQYF
15	TRBV7-9	TRBJ2-3	NA	CASSLLAGITDTQYF
16	TRBV10-3	TRBJ1-2	NA	CAIRLTRAGGVYGYTF
15	TRBV20-1	TRBJ2-7	NA	CSARRLAGESYEQYF
15	TRBV27	TRBJ2-7	NA	CASRRGQGALYEQYF
15	TRBV11-2	TRBJ2-5	NA	CASSLGMRGEETQYF
15	TRBV6-1	TRBJ2-2	NA	CASTPGTANTGELFF
14	TRBV7-2	TRBJ1-5	few	CASSLDRASQPQHF
16	TRBV5-1	TRBJ1-6	NA	CASSPTVQGVNSPLHF
14	TRBV2	TRBJ1-2	NA	CASNRQGYGEGYTF
15	TRBV19	TRBJ1-5	few	CASSILTGDNQPQHF
15	TRBV28	TRBJ2-7	NA	CASSLVGGSSYEQYF
12	TRBV7-6	TRBJ2-7	few	CASSPHVNEQYF
15	TRBV10-3	TRBJ1-5	NA	CATTSGQGNHQPQHF
14	TRBV10-1	TRBJ1-1	NA	CASSESVTGGEAFF
14	TRBV2	TRBJ2-5	once	CASSVGLAGETQYF
15	TRBV12-3/TRBV12-4	TRBJ2-7	NA	CASSQTERQGGEQYF
14	TRBV19	TRBJ1-1	NA	CASRVGHLNTEAFF
13	TRBV19	TRBJ1-2	NA	CASRRQQGSGYTF
15	TRBV7-2	TRBJ2-5	once	CASSQPGTGEETQYF
12	TRBV19	TRBJ1-2	few	CASSDRGPGYTF
19	TRBV27	TRBJ2-1	NA	CASSLSWTGGNPSYNEQFF
14	TRBV6-5	TRBJ1-1	once	CASSYSIINTEAFF
15	TRBV27	TRBJ1-1	few	CASNFGPLLVTEAFF
14	TRBV7-2	TRBJ1-4	NA	CASSPGQGGEKLFF
16	TRBV27	TRBJ1-2	NA	CASSFLHRDYNYGYTF
17	TRBV7-9	TRBJ1-2	few	CASSLSSGTGGFGGYTF
14	TRBV3-1	TRBJ1-1	NA	CASSQVAGVTEAFF
15	TRBV7-2	TRBJ1-5	few	CASSLFKGGNQPQHF
13	TRBV30	TRBJ2-7	NA	CAWNGLAGGEQYF
16	TRBV20-1	TRBJ2-3	few	CSARDRIHIAQDTQYF
14	TRBV29-1	TRBJ2-7	NA	CSATAGTSSYEQYF
16	TRBV24-1	TRBJ1-3	once	CATSDSRDSVGNTIYF
15	TRBV20-1	TRBJ2-2	NA	CSATPGTSVAGELFF
18	TRBV6-1	TRBJ2-2	few	CASSLSLRGGPGTGELFF
15	TRBV20-1	TRBJ2-1	NA	CSAPNRARSYNEQFF
15	TRBV20-1	TRBJ1-2	NA	CSARFPRPQPRGYTF
13	TRBV27	TRBJ1-2	NA	CASSGTKRYGYTF
18	TRBV27	TRBJ2-2	once	CASSTPTRGGWAPGELFF
12	TRBV28	TRBJ1-2	NA	CASSDRTSGYTF
15	TRBV20-1	TRBJ2-5	NA	CSARSITGNQETQYF
15	TRBV19	TRBJ2-2	NA	CASSTSSANTGELFF